This is a list of T cell receptor beta chains from one sample in a study of T cell responses to AZD1222 COVID-19 vaccine. Data came from immunoSEQ multiplex PCR; TCRdb stores just in-frame clones and leaves some out. The table lists approximately 140,000 clones, around 94% of them singletons, with approximately 9% in the top ten. Sequencing was performed on peripheral blood, taken 28 days after the second AZD1222 dose. Receptor source: an adult who received the AZD1222 COVID-19 vaccine. Both conserved end residues are part of each CDR3. D genes are given only for firm matches. Clone size is shown for a subset of rows, as once, few, many or a class of expanded clone.

D gene	clone size	J gene	V gene	CDR3 protein	CDR3 DNA
TRBD1	once	TRBJ2-7	TRBV7-6	CASSPGETGGYEQYF	TGTGCCAGCAGCCCCGGAGAGACAGGGGGCTACGAGCAGTACTTC
-	few	TRBJ2-2	TRBV18	CASSPPLGGGNTGELFF	TGTGCCAGCTCACCCCCCTTAGGCGGAGGGAACACCGGGGAGCTGTTTTTT
-	-	TRBJ1-6	TRBV4-1	CASSQVSGGVSPLHF	TGCGCCAGCAGCCAAGTATCTGGTGGGGTTTCACCCCTCCACTTT
-	-	TRBJ1-3	TRBV19	CASRTRVRSGNTIYF	TGTGCCAGTAGAACGAGGGTCCGCTCTGGAAACACCATATATTTT
-	-	TRBJ1-5	TRBV18	CASSPGADQPQHF	TGTGCCAGCTCACCGGGGGCAGATCAGCCCCAGCATTTT
-	-	TRBJ1-5	TRBV3-1/TRBV3-2	CASSQSAVQPQHF	TGTGCCAGCAGCCAATCGGCAGTCCAGCCCCAGCATTTT
-	-	TRBJ1-2	TRBV4-1	CASSQPLTAVYGYTF	TGCGCCAGCAGCCAACCCTTGACCGCCGTCTATGGCTACACCTTC
-	-	TRBJ2-1	TRBV27	CASSLESPRYNEQFF	TGTGCCAGCAGTTTGGAGAGCCCGAGGTACAATGAGCAGTTCTTC
TRBD1	-	TRBJ2-7	TRBV30	CAWSPSPKTGLLRSSYEQYF	TGTGCCTGGAGTCCATCCCCGAAGACAGGGTTACTCCGAAGCTCCTACGAGCAGTACTTC
TRBD1	-	TRBJ2-5	TRBV28	CASSSGQGTQETQYF	TGTGCCAGCAGTTCGGGACAGGGAACCCAAGAGACCCAGTACTTC
TRBD2	-	TRBJ2-1	TRBV27	CASSPTSGAYNEQFF	TGTGCCAGCAGTCCGACTAGCGGAGCCTACAATGAGCAGTTCTTC
TRBD1	-	TRBJ1-1	TRBV30	CAWSRDRVGAFF	TGTGCCTGGAGCAGGGACAGGGTAGGAGCTTTCTTT
-	-	TRBJ1-2	TRBV28	CASTPGSYGYTF	TGTGCCAGCACCCCAGGTTCCTATGGCTACACCTTC
-	-	TRBJ1-3	TRBV19	CASTPQGRRRNTIYF	TGTGCCAGTACTCCTCAGGGTCGCCGAAGAAACACCATATATTTT
-	-	TRBJ1-2	TRBV3-1/TRBV3-2	CASSLRGGANGYTF	TGTGCCAGCAGCCTGAGGGGGGGGGCAAATGGCTACACCTTC
-	-	TRBJ1-1	TRBV9	CASSLEPDNRAAFF	TGTGCCAGCAGCCTTGAGCCGGACAACCGGGCGGCTTTCTTT
-	-	TRBJ2-1	TRBV24-1	CATRSSDGRGPNEQFF	TGTGCCACCAGAAGTAGCGACGGGAGGGGGCCGAATGAGCAGTTCTTC
TRBD2	-	TRBJ2-1	TRBV3-1/TRBV3-2	CASSRSGSSYNEQFF	TGTGCCAGCAGCAGGAGCGGGAGCTCCTACAATGAGCAGTTCTTC
TRBD1	-	TRBJ1-4	TRBV6-5	CASSYFGTGGEKLFF	TGTGCCAGCAGTTACTTCGGGACAGGGGGTGAAAAACTGTTTTTT
-	-	TRBJ1-4	TRBV19	CASSGASRRTNEKLFF	TGTGCCAGTAGTGGTGCAAGTCGGAGAACTAATGAAAAACTGTTTTTT
-	-	TRBJ1-2	TRBV7-9	CASSLEQRGYTF	TGTGCCAGCAGCTTAGAACAAAGGGGCTACACCTTC
-	-	TRBJ1-6	TRBV4-2	CASSQDLVGFSYNSPLHF	TGTGCCAGCAGCCAAGATCTAGTTGGGTTCTCCTATAATTCACCCCTCCACTTT
-	-	TRBJ2-3	TRBV29-1	CSFLGISTDTQYF	TGCAGCTTCTTGGGCATTAGCACAGATACGCAGTATTTT
TRBD1	few	TRBJ1-1	TRBV6-6	CASSYGQGGTEAFF	TGTGCCAGCAGTTATGGACAGGGAGGCACTGAAGCTTTCTTT
-	-	TRBJ1-6	TRBV5-1	CASSLEEVYNSPLHF	TGCGCCAGCAGCTTGGAGGAGGTTTATAATTCACCCCTCCACTTT
-	-	TRBJ1-4	TRBV6-1	CASSEAGNEKLFF	TGTGCCAGCAGTGAAGCTGGGAACGAAAAACTGTTTTTT
-	-	TRBJ1-3	TRBV7-2	CASSLTAGKLGNTIYF	TGTGCCAGCAGCTTAACGGCCGGTAAACTTGGAAACACCATATATTTT
TRBD1	-	TRBJ1-6	TRBV3-1/TRBV3-2	CASRSGTGSAKSPLHF	TGTGCCAGCAGGTCCGGGACAGGGTCCGCCAAATCACCCCTCCACTTT
-	-	TRBJ2-7	TRBV3-1/TRBV3-2	CASSTGPQVSHEQYF	TGTGCCAGCAGCACTGGACCCCAGGTGTCTCACGAGCAGTACTTC
-	-	TRBJ1-4	TRBV28	CASSLTTATNEKLFF	TGTGCCAGCAGTTTAACAACAGCAACTAATGAAAAACTGTTTTTT
-	once	TRBJ1-1	TRBV28	CASSYRVGELNTEAFF	TGTGCCAGCAGTTACAGGGTCGGAGAATTGAACACTGAAGCTTTCTTT
-	-	TRBJ1-6	TRBV6-5	CASSYLGTPLHF	TGTGCCAGCAGTTACCTCGGGACACCCCTCCACTTT
-	once	TRBJ1-1	TRBV5-1	CASSFTGEGTEAFF	TGCGCCAGCAGCTTTACAGGTGAGGGGACTGAAGCTTTCTTT
-	-	TRBJ1-2	TRBV6-5	CASSLYGYTF	TGTGCCAGCAGCTTGTATGGCTACACCTTC
-	-	TRBJ2-3	TRBV9	CASSGLPTYTQYF	TGTGCCAGCAGCGGACTACCAACCTATACGCAGTATTTT
TRBD1	-	TRBJ2-1	TRBV5-4	CASSKGTGEASYNEQFF	TGTGCCAGCAGCAAAGGGACAGGGGAAGCCTCCTACAATGAGCAGTTCTTC
-	-	TRBJ2-3	TRBV6-5	CASSTGDTQYF	TGTGCCAGCAGCACCGGAGATACGCAGTATTTT
TRBD1	-	TRBJ1-1	TRBV27	CASSWSGTGRTEAFF	TGTGCCAGCAGTTGGTCCGGGACAGGTCGAACTGAAGCTTTCTTT
-	-	TRBJ1-1	TRBV11-1	CASSPRAGVDTEAFF	TGTGCCAGCAGCCCTAGAGCGGGTGTAGACACTGAAGCTTTCTTT